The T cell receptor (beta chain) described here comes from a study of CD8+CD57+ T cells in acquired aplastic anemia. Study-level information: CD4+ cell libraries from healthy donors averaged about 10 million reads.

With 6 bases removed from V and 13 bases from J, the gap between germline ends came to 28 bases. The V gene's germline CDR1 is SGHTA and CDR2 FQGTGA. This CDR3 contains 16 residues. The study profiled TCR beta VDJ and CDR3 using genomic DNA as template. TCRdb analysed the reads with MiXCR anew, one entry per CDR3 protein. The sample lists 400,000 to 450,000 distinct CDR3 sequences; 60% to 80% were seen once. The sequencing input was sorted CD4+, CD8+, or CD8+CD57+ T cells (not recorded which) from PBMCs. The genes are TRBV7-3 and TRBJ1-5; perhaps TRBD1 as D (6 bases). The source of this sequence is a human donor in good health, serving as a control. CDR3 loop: CASSQDRTEEGLPQHF. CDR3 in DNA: TGTGCCAGCAGTCAAGATCGGACAGAGGAGGGTCTGCCTCAGCATTTT.